This T cell receptor (beta chain) comes out of a study of T-cell memory formation after mild COVID-19. This clonotype was counted a few times. The 5'RACE method, run with constant-segment primers, produced TCR alpha and TCR beta cDNA libraries (carrying sample barcodes and UMIs). TCRdb reprocessed the 5' RACE reads with MiXCR, giving one entry per CDR3 protein. Of around 530,000 distinct CDR3 sequences in the sample, about 20% are singletons; the top ten hold 7.5% to 9.5%. This receptor was taken from an adult woman who had mild COVID-19 (a few samples of this study predate the infection). Cell type and time point are not known. Sequencing used PBMCs or a T cell subset sorted from them (not recorded which).

CDR3 in amino acids: CASSLGPAPNEQYF. The CDR3, as DNA: TGTGCCAGCAGTCTGGGCCCTGCCCCGAACGAGCAGTACTTC. The V call is TRBV12-3 or TRBV12-4, the J call TRBJ2-7, with D unresolved. The CDR3 extends over 14 amino acids. Trimming shortened V by 5 bases and J by 5 bases, and 16 bases separated the two germline ends.